This TCR beta chain was recovered during a study of B cell selection in AIRE deficiency. Study-level results: Approximately 33% of healthy-shared Treg TCRbeta sequences appeared in patient Tconv cells.

This clone was counted a single time. As yet, its antigen is unknown. Sorting defined conventional CD4 T cells as CD4+CD127+. CDR1 is WNHNN and CDR2 is SYGVQD in the germline V gene (reference sequence). Deletions cut 6 bases from V and 10 bases from J, with 18 bases between. CDR3 length: 13 residues. Generated by immunoSEQ multiplex PCR, the TCRdb table keeps only in-frame clones and is missing some. The profile shows roughly 24,000 clones, approximately 96% of them singletons. The sample consisted of CD4+CD127+ conventional T cells sorted from PBMCs. This receptor was identified in a human donor in good health. This rearrangement joins TRBV10-1 to TRBJ1-1; D is perhaps TRBD1 (6 bases). Here the CDR3 reads CASSEGEGAGAFF. Here the CDR3 DNA reads TGCGCCAGCAGCGAGGGGGAGGGCGCAGGAGCTTTCTTT.